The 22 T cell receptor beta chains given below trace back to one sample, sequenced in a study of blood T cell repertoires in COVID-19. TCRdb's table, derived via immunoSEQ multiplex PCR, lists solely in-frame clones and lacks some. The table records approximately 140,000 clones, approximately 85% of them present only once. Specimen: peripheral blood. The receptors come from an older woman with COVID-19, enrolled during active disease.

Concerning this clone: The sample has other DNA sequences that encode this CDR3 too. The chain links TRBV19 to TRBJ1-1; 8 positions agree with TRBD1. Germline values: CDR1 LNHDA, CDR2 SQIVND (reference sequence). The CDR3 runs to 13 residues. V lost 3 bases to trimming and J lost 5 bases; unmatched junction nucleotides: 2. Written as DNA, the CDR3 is TGTGCCAGTAGTATCACAGGGGGAACTGAAGCTTTCTTT. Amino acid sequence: CASSITGGTEAFF.

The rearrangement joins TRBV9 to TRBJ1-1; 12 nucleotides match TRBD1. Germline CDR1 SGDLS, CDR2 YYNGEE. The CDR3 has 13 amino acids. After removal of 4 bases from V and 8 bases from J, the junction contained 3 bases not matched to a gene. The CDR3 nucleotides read TGTGCCAGCAGCACCGGGACAGGGGGCGAAGCTTTCTTT. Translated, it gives CASSTGTGGEAFF. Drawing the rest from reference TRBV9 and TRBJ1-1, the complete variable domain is DSGVTQTPKHLITATGQRVTLRCSPRSGDLSVYWYQQSLDQGLQFLIQYYNGEERAKGNILERFSAQQFPDLHSELNLSSLELGDSALYFCASSTGTGGEAFFGQGTRLTVV.

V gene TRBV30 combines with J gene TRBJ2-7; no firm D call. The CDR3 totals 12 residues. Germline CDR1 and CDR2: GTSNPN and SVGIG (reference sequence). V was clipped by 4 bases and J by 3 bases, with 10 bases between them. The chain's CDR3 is CAWKKPNYEQYF. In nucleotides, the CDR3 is TGTGCCTGGAAAAAGCCGAACTACGAGCAGTACTTC.

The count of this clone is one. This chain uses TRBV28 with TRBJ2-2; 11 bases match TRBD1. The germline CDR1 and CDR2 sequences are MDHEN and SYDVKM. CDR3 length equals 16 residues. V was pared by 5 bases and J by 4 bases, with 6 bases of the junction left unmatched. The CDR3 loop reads CASSTTGTGGTGELFF. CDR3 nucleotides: TGTGCCAGCAGTACAACCGGGACAGGGGGCACCGGGGAGCTGTTTTTT.

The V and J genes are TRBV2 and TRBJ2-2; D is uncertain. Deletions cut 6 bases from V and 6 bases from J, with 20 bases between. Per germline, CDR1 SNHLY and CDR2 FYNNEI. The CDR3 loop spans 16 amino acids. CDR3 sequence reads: CASSLNEPYSPGELFF. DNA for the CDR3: TGTGCCAGCAGCCTTAATGAGCCATATAGCCCCGGGGAGCTGTTTTTT.

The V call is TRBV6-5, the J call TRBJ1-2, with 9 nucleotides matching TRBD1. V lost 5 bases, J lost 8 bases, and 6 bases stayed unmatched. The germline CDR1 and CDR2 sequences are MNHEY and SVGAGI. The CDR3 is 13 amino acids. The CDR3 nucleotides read TGTGCCAGCAGTAGGACAGGGGATCGGGGCTACACCTTC. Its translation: CASSRTGDRGYTF.

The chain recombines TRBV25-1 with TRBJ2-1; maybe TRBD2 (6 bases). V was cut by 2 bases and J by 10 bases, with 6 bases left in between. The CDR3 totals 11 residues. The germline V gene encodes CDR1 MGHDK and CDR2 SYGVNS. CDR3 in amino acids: CASSESGEQFF. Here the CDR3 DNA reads TGTGCCAGCAGTGAAAGCGGGGAGCAGTTCTTC.

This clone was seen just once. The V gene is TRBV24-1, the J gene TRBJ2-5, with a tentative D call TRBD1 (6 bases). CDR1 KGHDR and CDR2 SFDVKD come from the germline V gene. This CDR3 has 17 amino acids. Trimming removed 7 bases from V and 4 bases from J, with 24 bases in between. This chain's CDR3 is CATRGKGLKIGGETQYF. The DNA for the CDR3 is TGTGCCACCAGGGGAAAGGGCCTCAAGATAGGGGGAGAGACCCAGTACTTC.

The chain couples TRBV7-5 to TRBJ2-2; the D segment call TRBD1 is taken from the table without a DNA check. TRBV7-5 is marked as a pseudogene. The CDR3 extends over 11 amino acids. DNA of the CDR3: TGTGCCAGAACCCAGGCCGGGGAGCTGTTTTTT. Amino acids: CARTQAGELFF.

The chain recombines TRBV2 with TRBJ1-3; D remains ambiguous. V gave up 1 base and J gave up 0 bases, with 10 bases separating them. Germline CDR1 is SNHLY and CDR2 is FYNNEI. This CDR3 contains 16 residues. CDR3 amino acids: CASSEGRLGSGNTIYF. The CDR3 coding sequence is TGTGCCAGCAGTGAAGGCAGACTCGGCTCTGGAAACACCATATATTTT.

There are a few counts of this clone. The CDR3 spells CASSSRDTANEKLFF. Written as DNA, the CDR3 is TGCGCCAGCAGCTCCCGGGACACTGCTAATGAAAAACTGTTTTTT. The chain recombines TRBV5-1 with TRBJ1-4; a weak D match, TRBD1 (6 bases). V lost 3 bases and J 3 bases, leaving 12 bases between the germline ends. The CDR3 totals 15 residues. Germline lookup yields CDR1 SGHRS and CDR2 YFSETQ.

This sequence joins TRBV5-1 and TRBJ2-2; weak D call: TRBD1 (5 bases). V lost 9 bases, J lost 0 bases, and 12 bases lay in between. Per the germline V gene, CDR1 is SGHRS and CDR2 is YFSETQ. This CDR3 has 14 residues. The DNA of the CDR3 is TGCGCCACCACCGGCAGGGCGAACACCGGGGAGCTGTTTTTT. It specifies CATTGRANTGELFF.

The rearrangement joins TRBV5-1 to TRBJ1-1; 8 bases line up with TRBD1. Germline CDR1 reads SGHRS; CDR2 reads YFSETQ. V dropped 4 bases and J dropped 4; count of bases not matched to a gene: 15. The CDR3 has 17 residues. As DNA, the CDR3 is TGCGCCAGCAGCCCCAGCTCCGGGACAGGCGAAGGCACTGAAGCTTTCTTT. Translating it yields CASSPSSGTGEGTEAFF.

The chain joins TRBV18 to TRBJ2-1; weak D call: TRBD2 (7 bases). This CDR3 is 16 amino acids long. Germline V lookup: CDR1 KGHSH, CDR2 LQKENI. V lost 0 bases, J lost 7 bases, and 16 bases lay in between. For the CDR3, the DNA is TGTGCCAGCTCACCACCTGGGGGGGCCTTCGGGAATGAGCAGTTCTTC. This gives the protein CASSPPGGAFGNEQFF.

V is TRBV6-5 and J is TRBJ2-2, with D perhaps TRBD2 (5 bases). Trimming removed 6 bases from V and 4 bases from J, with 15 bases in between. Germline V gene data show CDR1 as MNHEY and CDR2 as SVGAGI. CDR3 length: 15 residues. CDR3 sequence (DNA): TGTGCCAGCAGCCGAAGGGCTAGCTCCACCGGGGAGCTGTTTTTT. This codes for CASSRRASSTGELFF.

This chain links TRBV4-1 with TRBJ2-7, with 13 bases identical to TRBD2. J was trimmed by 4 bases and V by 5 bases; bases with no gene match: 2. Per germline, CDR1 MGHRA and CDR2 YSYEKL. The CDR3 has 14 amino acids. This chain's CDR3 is CASSTTSGGYEQYF. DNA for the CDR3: TGCGCCAGCAGCACGACTAGCGGGGGGTACGAGCAGTACTTC.

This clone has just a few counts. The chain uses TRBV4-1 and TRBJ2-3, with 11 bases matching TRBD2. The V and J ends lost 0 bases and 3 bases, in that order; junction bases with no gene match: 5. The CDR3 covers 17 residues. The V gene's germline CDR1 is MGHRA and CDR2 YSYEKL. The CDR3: CASSQDFGTSGTDTQYF. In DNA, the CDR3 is TGCGCCAGCAGCCAAGATTTCGGGACTAGCGGAACAGATACGCAGTATTTT.

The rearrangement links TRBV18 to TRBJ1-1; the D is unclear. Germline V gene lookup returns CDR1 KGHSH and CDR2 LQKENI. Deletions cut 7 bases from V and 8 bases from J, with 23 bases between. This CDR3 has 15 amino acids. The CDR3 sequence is CASLPRQIADLEAFF. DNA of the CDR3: TGTGCCAGCTTGCCCAGGCAAATCGCAGACCTAGAAGCTTTCTTT.

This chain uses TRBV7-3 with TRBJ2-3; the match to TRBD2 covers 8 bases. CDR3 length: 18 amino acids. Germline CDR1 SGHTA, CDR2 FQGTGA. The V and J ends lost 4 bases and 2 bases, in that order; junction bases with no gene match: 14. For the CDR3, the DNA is TGTGCCAGCAGCTCTATGGTGGCTAGCGGGCCCGACACAGATACGCAGTATTTT. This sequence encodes CASSSMVASGPDTDTQYF.

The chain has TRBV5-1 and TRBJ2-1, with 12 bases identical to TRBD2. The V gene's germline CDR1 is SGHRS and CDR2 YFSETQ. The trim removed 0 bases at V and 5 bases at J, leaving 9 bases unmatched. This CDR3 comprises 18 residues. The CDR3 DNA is TGCGCCAGCAGCTTGGGCCCTAGCGGGGGGGCTATGGACAATGAGCAGTTCTTC. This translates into CASSLGPSGGAMDNEQFF.

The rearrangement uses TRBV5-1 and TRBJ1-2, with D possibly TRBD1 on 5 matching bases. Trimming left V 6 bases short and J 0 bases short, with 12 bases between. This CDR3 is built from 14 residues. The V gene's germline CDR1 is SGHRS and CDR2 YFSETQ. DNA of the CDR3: TGCGCCAGCACCGAACAGGACGCTAACTATGGCTACACCTTC. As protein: CASTEQDANYGYTF.

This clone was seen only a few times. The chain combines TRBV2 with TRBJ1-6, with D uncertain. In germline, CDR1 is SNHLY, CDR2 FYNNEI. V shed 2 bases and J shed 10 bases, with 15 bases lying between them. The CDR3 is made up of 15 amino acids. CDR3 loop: CASSEREAFSSPLHF. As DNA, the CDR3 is TGTGCCAGCAGTGAAAGGGAGGCCTTCAGCTCACCCCTCCACTTT.